The rows below give T cell receptor beta chains drawn from one sample of a study of follicular helper T cells after annual influenza vaccination. Libraries were prepared by immunoSEQ multiplex PCR; TCRdb keeps only in-frame clonotypes and omits some of them. Of about 6,800 clones listed, approximately 90% are singletons. The sample in question was CXCR5+ CD38- circulating T follicular helper cells from blood, obtained 7 days after influenza vaccination. The source is an adult who received the influenza vaccine. Both conserved end residues are part of each CDR3. The D gene is left open where the match is weak. Part of the rows lack a size; the others show once, few, many or a class for expanded clones.

>TRBV28|-|TRBJ2-6|-
CASSRRVAGANVLTF
TGTGCCAGCAGTCGGAGAGTCGCTGGGGCCAACGTCCTGACTTTC
>TRBV5-8|-|TRBJ2-5|TRBD2
CASSSGQGSGTSGIEETQYF
TGTGCCAGCAGCTCCGGACAGGGGTCAGGGACTAGCGGGATTGAAGAGACCCAGTACTTC
>TRBV19|-|TRBJ1-2|-
CASSIARADRGYGYTF
TGTGCCAGTAGTATCGCCAGAGCTGATAGGGGTTATGGCTACACCTTC
>TRBV28|-|TRBJ2-3|-
CASSLRVSDTQYF
TGTGCCAGCAGTTTACGGGTTTCAGATACGCAGTATTTT
>TRBV5-6|-|TRBJ2-2|TRBD1
CASSSLGDRVGGELFF
TGTGCCAGCAGCAGTCTAGGGGACAGGGTTGGCGGGGAGCTGTTTTTT
>TRBV6-4|-|TRBJ1-2|-
CASSDSPGESVYGYTF
TGTGCCAGCAGTGACTCGCCAGGGGAGTCGGTCTATGGCTACACCTTC
>TRBV7-3|-|TRBJ2-1|TRBD2
CASSLGLAGVVGNEQFF
TGTGCCAGCAGCTTAGGGCTAGCGGGAGTAGTCGGGAATGAGCAGTTCTTC
>TRBV4-3|-|TRBJ2-3|-
CASSQAGDTQYF
TGCGCCAGCAGCCAAGCGGGAGATACGCAGTATTTT
>TRBV4-1|-|TRBJ2-3|-
CASSQDQGYTQYF
TGCGCCAGCAGCCAAGATCAGGGGTATACGCAGTATTTT
>TRBV6-5|-|TRBJ2-1|TRBD2
CASRPAGGQYNEQFF
TGTGCCAGCCGTCCAGCGGGAGGACAGTACAATGAGCAGTTCTTC
>TRBV15|-|TRBJ1-5|-
CATSREWGQPQHF
TGTGCCACCAGCAGAGAGTGGGGGCAGCCCCAGCATTTT
>TRBV27|-|TRBJ2-2|-
CASSLYLGAGELFF
TGTGCCAGCAGTTTATACCTGGGAGCCGGGGAGCTGTTTTTT
>TRBV5-4|few|TRBJ2-1|TRBD2
CASSLKSGLVNEQFF
TGTGCCAGCAGCTTGAAGTCCGGACTAGTCAATGAGCAGTTCTTC
>TRBV11-2|-|TRBJ2-7|TRBD2
CASSPRSITWTSGTYEQYF
TGTGCCAGCAGCCCTCGCTCGATCACATGGACTAGCGGCACCTACGAGCAGTACTTC
>TRBV11-2|-|TRBJ2-3|-
CASSLRDPSTDTQYF
TGTGCCAGCAGCTTACGGGACCCTTCCACAGATACGCAGTATTTT
>TRBV15|-|TRBJ1-2|TRBD1
CATSRGQGARDYGYTF
TGTGCCACCAGCAGAGGCCAGGGGGCGCGGGACTATGGCTACACCTTC
>TRBV6-6|-|TRBJ2-2|TRBD2
CASRGGLAGNTGELFF
TGTGCCAGCAGGGGCGGACTAGCTGGAAACACCGGGGAGCTGTTTTTT
>TRBV5-1|-|TRBJ2-1|TRBD1
CASSPGTGENEQFF
TGCGCCAGCAGCCCCGGGACAGGGGAAAATGAGCAGTTCTTC
>TRBV4-1|-|TRBJ2-5|-
CASSRRQLQETQYF
TGCGCCAGCAGCCGCCGACAGCTCCAAGAGACCCAGTACTTC
>TRBV25-1|-|TRBJ2-2|-
CASSEGVVGTGELFF
TGTGCCAGCAGTGAGGGGGTCGTGGGGACCGGGGAGCTGTTTTTT
>TRBV10-3|-|TRBJ1-1|TRBD1
CAISKTGGNTEAFF
TGTGCCATCAGTAAGACAGGGGGGAACACTGAAGCTTTCTTT
>TRBV29-1|-|TRBJ2-6|TRBD2
CRGGGRSGANVLTF
TGCCGGGGCGGGGGGCGATCTGGGGCCAACGTCCTGACTTTC
>TRBV10-3|-|TRBJ1-3|-
CAISAGGTIYF
TGTGCCATCAGTGCAGGAGGCACCATATATTTT
>TRBV29-1|once|TRBJ1-4|TRBD1
CSVEDPDTGANEKLFF
TGCAGCGTTGAAGACCCCGACACAGGGGCTAATGAAAAACTGTTTTTT
>TRBV27|-|TRBJ2-2|-
CASTVIGAIKTGELFF
TGTGCCAGCACTGTAATAGGGGCGATCAAGACCGGGGAGCTGTTTTTT
>TRBV7-2|once|TRBJ2-7|-
CASSLGRVTSYEQYF
TGTGCCAGCAGCCTGGGTAGGGTGACAAGTTACGAGCAGTACTTC
>TRBV19|-|TRBJ2-6|-
CASSIQPRTFSGANVLTF
TGTGCCAGTAGTATTCAACCCCGAACCTTCTCTGGGGCCAACGTCCTGACTTTC
>TRBV2|-|TRBJ2-2|-
CASTYGIGTGELFF
TGTGCCAGCACCTACGGGATAGGTACCGGGGAGCTGTTTTTT
>TRBV10-3|-|TRBJ2-1|TRBD2
CAIRGGEVNEQFF
TGTGCCATCCGGGGAGGGGAGGTAAATGAGCAGTTCTTC
>TRBV19|-|TRBJ2-1|-
CASSIMTAAYNEQFF
TGTGCCAGTAGTATCATGACGGCCGCCTACAATGAGCAGTTCTTC
>TRBV30|-|TRBJ1-2|-
CAWSVSKGGYTF
TGTGCCTGGAGTGTAAGCAAGGGTGGCTACACCTTC
>TRBV7-3|-|TRBJ2-1|TRBD2
CASSPFAATSGTEQFF
TGTGCCAGCAGCCCCTTCGCGGCGACTAGCGGAACTGAGCAGTTCTTC
>TRBV13|few|TRBJ2-1|-
CASSLGMAGAHEQFF
TGTGCCAGCAGCTTAGGGATGGCGGGGGCCCATGAGCAGTTCTTC
>TRBV4-1|-|TRBJ1-5|-
CASSHFGGGQPQHF
TGCGCCAGCAGCCACTTCGGGGGCGGTCAGCCCCAGCATTTT
>TRBV19|-|TRBJ2-3|TRBD2
CASGTTGTDTQYF
TGTGCCAGCGGGACTACCGGTACAGATACGCAGTATTTT
>TRBV19|few|TRBJ1-2|TRBD1
CASQRQGGYTF
TGTGCCAGCCAGAGACAGGGTGGCTACACCTTC
>TRBV19|once|TRBJ2-5|-
CASSIVGEGGETQYF
TGTGCCAGTAGTATCGTGGGAGAGGGGGGGGAGACCCAGTACTTC
>TRBV7-2|-|TRBJ2-7|TRBD1
CASSPRQGAVYEQYF
TGTGCCAGCAGCCCGAGACAGGGGGCCGTCTACGAGCAGTACTTC
>TRBV4-3|once|TRBJ2-3|TRBD2
CASSQENLAGGPYSTQYF
TGCGCCAGCAGCCAAGAGAACCTAGCGGGAGGGCCTTATAGTACGCAGTATTTT
>TRBV7-3|-|TRBJ2-3|TRBD1
CASSRDSSRGDTQYF
TGTGCCAGCAGCAGGGACAGCTCTCGGGGTGATACGCAGTATTTT
>TRBV7-2|-|TRBJ2-5|-
CASSLVVRSQETQYF
TGTGCCAGCAGCTTAGTCGTACGTTCCCAAGAGACCCAGTACTTC
>TRBV28|-|TRBJ2-1|-
CASSPGGGLFYNEQFF
TGTGCCAGCAGTCCCGGAGGCGGATTGTTCTACAATGAGCAGTTCTTC
>TRBV2|-|TRBJ1-2|TRBD1
CASSEDRDRVSYGYTF
TGTGCCAGCAGTGAGGATAGGGACAGGGTTTCTTATGGCTACACCTTC
>TRBV28|-|TRBJ2-7|-
CASSFSGPRMEQYF
TGTGCCAGCAGTTTCTCGGGACCACGGATGGAGCAGTACTTC
>TRBV7-8|once|TRBJ1-3|TRBD1
CASSSTGTANSGNTIYF
TGTGCCAGCAGCTCGACGGGGACAGCGAACTCTGGAAACACCATATATTTT
>TRBV5-6|-|TRBJ1-4|-
CASSFTATNEKLFF
TGTGCCAGCAGCTTCACGGCAACTAATGAAAAACTGTTTTTT
>TRBV7-7|few|TRBJ2-5|-
CASSPLAALQETQYF
TGTGCCAGCAGCCCCCTGGCGGCCCTTCAAGAGACCCAGTACTTC
>TRBV20-1|once|TRBJ1-1|TRBD1
CSAMGQWAFF
TGCAGTGCTATGGGACAGTGGGCTTTCTTT
>TRBV6-4|-|TRBJ2-1|-
CASSDGMQGYNEQFF
TGTGCCAGCAGTGACGGAATGCAGGGGTACAATGAGCAGTTCTTC
>TRBV5-4|-|TRBJ2-1|-
CASSWGLSNEQFF
TGTGCCAGCAGTTGGGGGCTGAGCAATGAGCAGTTCTTC
>TRBV4-3|-|TRBJ2-6|TRBD1
CASSQETGSGANVLTF
TGCGCCAGCAGCCAAGAGACAGGGTCTGGGGCCAACGTCCTGACTTTC
>TRBV6-6|-|TRBJ2-3|TRBD2
CASSLGLAGDTQYF
TGTGCCAGCAGTTTGGGACTAGCGGGAGATACGCAGTATTTT
>TRBV4-1|-|TRBJ2-3|TRBD2
CASSQDSSGGARDTQYF
TGCGCCAGCAGCCAAGATTCTAGCGGGGGGGCAAGGGATACGCAGTATTTT
>TRBV30|-|TRBJ2-1|TRBD2
CAYNPGLGFNEQFF
TGTGCCTACAATCCGGGACTAGGCTTCAATGAGCAGTTCTTC